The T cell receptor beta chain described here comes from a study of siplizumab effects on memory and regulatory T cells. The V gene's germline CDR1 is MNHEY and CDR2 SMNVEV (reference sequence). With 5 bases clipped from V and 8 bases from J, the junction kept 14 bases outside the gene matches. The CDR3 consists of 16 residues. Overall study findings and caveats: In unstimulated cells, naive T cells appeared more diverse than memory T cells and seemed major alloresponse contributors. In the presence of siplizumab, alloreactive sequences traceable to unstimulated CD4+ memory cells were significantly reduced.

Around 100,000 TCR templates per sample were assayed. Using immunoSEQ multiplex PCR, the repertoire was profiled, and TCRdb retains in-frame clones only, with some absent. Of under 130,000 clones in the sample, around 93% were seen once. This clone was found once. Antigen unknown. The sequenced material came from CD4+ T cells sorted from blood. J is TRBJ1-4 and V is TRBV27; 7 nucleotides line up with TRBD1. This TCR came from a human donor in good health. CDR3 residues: CASSPKTDRGGEKLFF. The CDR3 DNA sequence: TGTGCCAGCAGTCCCAAAACGGACAGAGGGGGCGAAAAACTGTTTTTT. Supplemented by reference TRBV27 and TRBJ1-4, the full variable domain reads EAQVTQNPRYLITVTGKKLTVTCSQNMNHEYMSWYRQDPGLGLRQIYYSMNVEVTDKGDVPEGYKVSRKEKRNFPLILESPSPNQTSLYFCASSPKTDRGGEKLFFGSGTQLSVL.